This T cell receptor (beta chain) was sequenced during a study of T cells in Graves' hyperthyroidism and ophthalmopathy (dated by TCRdb to between 2018 and 2021). Concerning the study at large: Peripheral blood samples were taken at initial diagnosis, before any treatment was given. TCR V-J signatures able to tell the groups apart were searched for in a discovery cohort of some 97 patients, of whom under 45 had Graves' ophthalmopathy and more than 55 had stable Graves' hyperthyroidism. Prospective prediction of ophthalmopathy was tested in an independent validation cohort consisting of some 20 hyperthyroidism patients and approximately 16 patients who later progressed to ophthalmopathy. The roughly 94 discovery patients were randomly split 7:3 into training and test sets. The study also compared thyroid tissue and blood T-cell repertoires from about six Graves' hyperthyroidism patients. After sampling, hyperthyroidism patients received methimazole starting at 30 mg daily, and ophthalmopathy patients received high-dose intravenous methylprednisolone. The paper reports TCR Vbeta CDR3 sequencing of fewer than 150 peripheral blood samples: approximately 41 ophthalmopathy, 75 to 80 hyperthyroidism and around 17 progressor patients. General findings and caveats noted by the study authors: Ophthalmopathy was separated from stable hyperthyroidism by a 13 V-J signature model, with approximately 89% sensitivity and about 81% specificity obtained in cross-validation and 80%/75% obtained in testing. Most expanded thyroid clonotypes (frequency above 0.001) were also found in blood, which suggests that blood repertoires may mirror thyroid immune responses. In validation, the model predicted progression to ophthalmopathy a median of roughly six months before onset, with 70% to 71% sensitivity and 72.22% specificity. Sample size was not statistically predetermined, and blinding of investigators to group allocation was not performed.

Concerning this clonotype itself: What this receptor recognizes is not known. With a much larger clone just one base away, this may be a read error.

The TCR beta CDR3 regions were amplified from RNA transcripts. The first round of RT-PCR for the TCR CDR3 was performed with the HTBI primer set and the Qiagen OneStep RT-PCR kit. Libraries were constructed in a second round of multiplex PCR, after which size selection and purification were carried out. Paired-end sequencing of the libraries was performed with 100 bp reads on an Illumina HiSeq2000. As for how the authors treated the data: SOAPnuke was used to process the raw data, removing reads that contained adapters or uncalled bases, had a mean Phred below 15, or lacked an exact match to the constant primer or identifier. COPE v1.2.5 was used to merge the high-quality paired reads, and each unique nucleotide sequence was defined as a clonotype. MiTCR v1.1 was used to align the clonotypes against IMGT TRBV, TRBD and TRBJ reference segments. Only V-J combinations with frequency above 0.0001, covering roughly 99% of repertoires, were analysed. A TCS score was defined as the ratio between F50 (clonal expansion) and ExV (chaos), using BLOSUM62-based TCRdist between CDR3 peptides within each V-J. Welch's t-statistics and random forest reduced around 520 V-J features to about 12, which were used in a naive Bayes classifier (R e1071). TCRdb's own reprocessing of the public reads used fastp at Q25 and MiXCR and kept productive beta chains. Rows are combined by CDR3 protein, so each entry shows the most common genes and DNA. The V and J calls follow TCRdb's processing rather than the paper's. This sample has about 690,000 distinct CDR3 sequences in its table, and 17% of those were observed once. The ten largest clones represent roughly 15% of the sample.

Stable Graves' hyperthyroidism was defined as no progression to ophthalmopathy during 18 months of follow-up. Hyperthyroidism patients were aged 18 to 65 years and newly diagnosed, with disease duration of less than 2 months. Any patient with an uncontrolled infection, another autoimmune disease, pregnancy or lactation was excluded. Clinical symptoms, serum thyroxine and TRAb, thyroid ultrasound, and orbital computed tomography formed the basis for the diagnoses. PBMCs were isolated from about 9.1 ml of fresh peripheral blood by Ficoll-Paque density gradient centrifugation. Total RNA was extracted using Trizol reagent, and RNA quality was assessed on an Agilent 2100 Bioanalyzer. Taken from the germline V gene (reference sequence), the CDR1 and CDR2 loops are SEHNR and FQNEAQ. CDR3 length: 12 amino acids, cysteine to phenylalanine. CDR3 DNA is the only sequence kept; it has 36 bases, read in frame from the first base.

Sequenced: blood. The rearrangement joined TRBV7-9 to TRBJ1-1, with a tentative D gene TRBD1 over 6 matching bases. This TCR was sampled from a man in his fifties or sixties with Graves' hyperthyroidism. The base sequence is TGTGTCAGCAGGCCGACGACAGGTGAAGCTTTCTTT. This is translated as CVSRPTTGEAFF.